This T cell receptor beta chain was sequenced for a study of OX40 agonist ivuxolimab in advanced cancers. Study-wide results and limits: In CD8+ T cells, expanded clones were on average more numerous than in CD4+.

Data came from immunoSEQ multiplex PCR; TCRdb stores just in-frame clones and leaves some out. The profile covers around 68,000 clones, with about 84% appearing a single time and 0.6% to 0.8% taken by the ten largest. On this clone: Its antigen is unknown.

This clonotype originated in an adult with an advanced solid tumor such as melanoma, head and neck, liver or kidney cancer. Specimen: CD4+ or CD8+ T cells sorted from blood, collected in a trial of the OX40 agonist ivuxolimab.

The CDR3 protein is CASSQRAGTTDTQYF. The CDR3 coding sequence is TGCGCCAGCAGCCAAAGGGCAGGGACTACAGATACGCAGTATTTT. This chain uses TRBV4-3 with TRBJ2-3; weak D call: TRBD2 (6 bases). Trimming cost V 2 bases and J 3 bases, with 12 bases left between them. CDR3 length: 15 amino acids. The germline gives CDR1 LGHNA, CDR2 YSLEER.